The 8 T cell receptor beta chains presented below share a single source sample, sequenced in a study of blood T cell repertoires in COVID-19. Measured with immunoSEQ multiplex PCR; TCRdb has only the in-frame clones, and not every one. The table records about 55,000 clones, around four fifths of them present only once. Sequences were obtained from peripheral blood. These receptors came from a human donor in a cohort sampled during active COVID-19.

In DNA, the CDR3 is TGCGCCAGCAGCCAAGAGTTGAGCGGGGGGGCCAATGAGCAGTTCTTC. Its protein is CASSQELSGGANEQFF. V and J are TRBV4-3 and TRBJ2-1, with 10 nucleotides matching TRBD2. CDR1 and CDR2 (germline): LGHNA, YSLEER. CDR3 size: 16 residues. Germline trimming cut 0 bases from V and 6 bases from J; bases unmatched to any gene: 5.

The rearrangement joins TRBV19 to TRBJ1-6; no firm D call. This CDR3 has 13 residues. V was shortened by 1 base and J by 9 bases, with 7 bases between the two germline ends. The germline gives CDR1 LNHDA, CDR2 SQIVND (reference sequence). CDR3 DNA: TGTGCCAGTAGTATAGTGACAAGTTCACCCCTCCACTTT. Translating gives CASSIVTSSPLHF. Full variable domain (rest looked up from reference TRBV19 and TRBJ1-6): DGGITQSPKYLFRKEGQNVTLSCEQNLNHDAMYWYRQDPGQGLRLIYYSQIVNDFQKGDIAEGYSVSREKKESFPLTVTSAQKNPTAFYLCASSIVTSSPLHFGNGTRLTVT.

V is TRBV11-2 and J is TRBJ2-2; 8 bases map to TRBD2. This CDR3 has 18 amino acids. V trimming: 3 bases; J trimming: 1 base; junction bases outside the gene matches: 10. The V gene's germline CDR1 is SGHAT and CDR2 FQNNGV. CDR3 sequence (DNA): TGTGCCAGCAGCTTCCAGCGGGGGCCATTAAGGAACACCGGGGAGCTGTTTTTT. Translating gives CASSFQRGPLRNTGELFF.

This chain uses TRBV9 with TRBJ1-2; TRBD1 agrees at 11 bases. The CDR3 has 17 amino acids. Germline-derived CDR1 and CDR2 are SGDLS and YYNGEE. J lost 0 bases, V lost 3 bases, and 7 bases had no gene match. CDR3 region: CASSARDRGGSNYGYTF. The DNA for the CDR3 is TGTGCCAGCAGCGCCCGGGACAGGGGGGGCTCTAACTATGGCTACACCTTC.

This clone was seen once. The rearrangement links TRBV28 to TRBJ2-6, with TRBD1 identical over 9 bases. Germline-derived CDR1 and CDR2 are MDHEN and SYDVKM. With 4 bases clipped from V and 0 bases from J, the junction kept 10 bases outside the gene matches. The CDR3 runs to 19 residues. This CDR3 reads CASSSPGTGIPSGANVLTF. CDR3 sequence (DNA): TGTGCCAGCAGTTCCCCCGGGACAGGGATCCCCTCTGGGGCCAACGTCCTGACTTTC.

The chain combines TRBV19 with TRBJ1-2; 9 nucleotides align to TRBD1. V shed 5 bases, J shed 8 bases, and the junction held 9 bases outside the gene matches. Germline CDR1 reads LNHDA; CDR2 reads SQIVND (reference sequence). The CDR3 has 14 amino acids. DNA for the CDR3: TGTGCCAGTAGTGTTCGGACAGGGGAAGGGGGCTACACCTTC. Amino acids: CASSVRTGEGGYTF.

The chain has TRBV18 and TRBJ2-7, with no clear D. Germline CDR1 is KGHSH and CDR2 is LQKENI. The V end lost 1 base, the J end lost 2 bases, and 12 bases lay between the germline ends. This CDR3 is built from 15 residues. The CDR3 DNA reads TGTGCCAGCTCACCACACGATCAACTTCCCTACGAGCAGTACTTC. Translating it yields CASSPHDQLPYEQYF.

The CDR3 DNA reads TGTGCCAGCAGCAAAGATCGAAGGGGAAAGGGTCTGGAGAATCAGCCCCAGCATTTT. Its protein is CASSKDRRGKGLENQPQHF. V and J are TRBV21-1 and TRBJ1-5; TRBD1 reflects the table's D call only, with no check against the DNA. TRBV21-1 is a pseudogene locus. The CDR3 length is 19 residues.